This passage covers 5 T cell receptor beta chains from one sample sequenced in a study of shared clonotypes between healthy human individuals. Produced via immunoSEQ multiplex PCR; TCRdb's table is partial and in-frame only. Here the sample spans 1,400,000 or so clones, around 98.5% being singletons. The sequenced sample was naive CD4+ T cells sorted from blood. Stated subset: CD45RA+ positively selected. These receptors were collected from a young man in good health.

This sequence joins TRBV11-3 and TRBJ2-3, with D possibly TRBD2 on 6 matching bases. CDR3 size: 17 residues. Germline CDR1 reads SGHNT; CDR2 reads YENEEA. Trimming took off 5 bases at V and 4 bases at J, with 22 bases between the two ends. CDR3 coding DNA: TGTGCCAGCAGCCAGGACCCAAAAGCGGGCTTGGCAGATACGCAGTATTTT. Residues: CASSQDPKAGLADTQYF.

The chain is built from TRBV2 and TRBJ2-7; D possibly corresponds to TRBD1 (6 bases). With 1 base removed from V and 7 bases from J, the gap between germline ends came to 14 bases. This CDR3 is 14 amino acids long. CDR1 and CDR2 from the germline V gene are SNHLY and FYNNEI. The CDR3 protein is CASSEGQGFREQYF. In DNA form, the CDR3 reads TGTGCCAGCAGTGAAGGGCAGGGGTTTCGGGAGCAGTACTTC.

This clone was recorded only once. The DNA of the CDR3 is TGCGCCAGCAGCTTTGCCGGGAACCAAGAGACCCAGTACTTC. Translation: CASSFAGNQETQYF. The gene calls are TRBV5-1 and TRBJ2-5; tentative D call: TRBD2 (5 bases). This CDR3 region has 14 residues. The ends were cut back, 2 bases at V and 0 bases at J, with 8 bases in the middle. Per germline, CDR1 SGHRS and CDR2 YFSETQ.

The chain couples TRBV15 to TRBJ2-5, with unresolved D. This CDR3 spans 17 amino acids. Germline V gene lookup returns CDR1 LNHNV and CDR2 YYDKDF (reference sequence). Trimming stripped 0 bases from V and 4 bases from J, with 18 bases between. The CDR3 DNA reads TGTGCCACCAGCAGAGATCTTCAGGCAGGAGTTGGAGAGACCCAGTACTTC. This encodes CATSRDLQAGVGETQYF.

This sequence joins TRBV18 and TRBJ1-3; D is unresolved. This CDR3 is built from 16 residues. Germline V lookup: CDR1 KGHSH, CDR2 LQKENI. V lost 3 bases and J lost 1, with 13 bases in between. The CDR3 coding sequence is TGTGCCAGCTCACCGGTTCCCCCGGGGTCTGGAAACACCATATATTTT. Amino acid sequence: CASSPVPPGSGNTIYF.